The following is a T cell receptor beta chain sequence with its context. The table lists this clone with a count of one. The antigen this receptor binds is unknown. Qualities for individual bases were not recorded, and no much larger clone is one base off. The immunoSEQ Assay, a bias-controlled multiplex PCR, was used to amplify TCRbeta CDR3 regions from genomic DNA. In the paper's pipeline: The number of nucleated cells in each sample was estimated from the amplification of reference gene primers within the assay. Sequence reads were collapsed and filtered to measure the absolute abundance of every unique TCRbeta CDR3 rearrangement. For each sample, productive Simpson clonality was calculated as the square root of Simpson's diversity index across productive rearrangements. TCRdb took this table from immuneACCESS and kept in-frame rearrangements with V and J called. Such tables lack part of the clones; where checked against another copy, unresolved V genes explain under half of the gap, and the rest is unexplained. The V and J calls and the clone size are those of that table, but D and trimming were determined from the DNA. The sample table contains about 110,000 clones; only one count was recorded for approximately 82% of them. The top ten constitute 7.9% of the sample.

Collaborating institutions collected whole blood in K2EDTA tubes following their own protocols. For TCRbeta analysis, collaborator samples were shipped as frozen whole blood, as isolated PBMCs, or as DNA extracted from either sample type. This entry is derived from a study of blood T cell repertoires in COVID-19 (dated by TCRdb to 2020 to 2021). Context from the whole study: Samples from collaborators originated in the United States, Italy and Spain and spanned both the acute and convalescent phases of COVID-19. The repertoires were made available in a free public database intended to serve as a resource for research on the immune response to SARS-CoV-2. Where HLA class I and class II types were available, the types were taken from metadata supplied by the sample provider, not from assay-based typing. The sample metadata nearly always contained a de-identified subject ID, COVID-19 status, age in years and sex. The prospective study material was composed of cDNA or gDNA derived from T cells, B-cell-depleted T cells, or PBMCs. Subjects who had been exposed to COVID-19, were actively infected with it, or had recovered from it provided the deeply sampled blood TCRbeta repertoires that made up the dataset. The samples were drawn from the first 160 participants of the ongoing ImmuneRACE study and from 950 to 1,500 subjects provided by 6 global collaborators.

The paper's findings and limits, for the study overall: The amount of clinical and demographic metadata varied by source and participant and was provided uncurated.

Trimming costs V 3 bases and J 7 bases, and their ends lie 19 bases apart. CDR1 and CDR2 (SEHNR, FQNEAQ) derive from the germline V gene (reference sequence). The CDR3 starts with the cysteine, ends with the phenylalanine, and has 16 residues. Only the CDR3 DNA stays, 48 bases, in frame from base 1. This chain joins TRBV7-9 to TRBJ2-1, with a weak D call of TRBD2 (6 bases match). Input material: peripheral blood. The origin of this receptor is an elderly woman with active or convalescent COVID-19. The sequenced DNA: TGTGCCAGCAGCTTGCCGGGACTCCGAATCACTAATGAGCAGTTCTTC. This sequence encodes CASSLPGLRITNEQFF. The CDR3, completed at both ends by the reference TRBV7-9 and TRBJ2-1 genes, gives the full variable domain DTGVSQNPRHKITKRGQNVTFRCDPISEHNRLYWYRQTLGQGPEFLTYFQNEAQLEKSRLLSDRFSAERPKGSFSTLEIQRTEQGDSAMYLCASSLPGLRITNEQFFGPGTRLTVL.